One sample yielded the 19 T cell receptor beta chains listed below, sequenced in a study of blood T cells in healthy people across ages. Sample-barcoded 5' priming and a J-beta primer mix drove a second PCR of about 7 to 12 cycles. TCRdb re-derived calls from the 5' RACE reads in MiXCR, one entry per CDR3 protein. The data show about 1.8 million distinct CDR3 sequences, 40% to 55% seen once. The sequenced sample consisted of blood. These receptor sequences come from a woman aged 40 to 55 in good health.

CDR3 region: CSARAPTISTDTQYF. For the CDR3, the DNA is TGCAGTGCTAGAGCCCCCACTATTTCCACAGATACGCAGTATTTT. This rearrangement joins TRBV20-1 to TRBJ2-3; D uncertain. Germline assignment: CDR1 DFQATT and CDR2 SNEGSKA (reference sequence). Trimming took off 1 base at V and 2 bases at J, with 13 bases between the two ends. This CDR3 region has 15 residues.

This rearrangement joins TRBV15 to TRBJ2-5; the match to TRBD2 covers 8 bases. The V and J ends lost 3 bases and 1 base, in that order; junction bases with no gene match: 7. From germline, CDR1 is LNHNV and CDR2 YYDKDF (reference sequence). The CDR3 is made up of 16 amino acids. The CDR3 region has the DNA TGTGCCACCAGCAGCGAGCGGGGGCTACTCCAAGAGACCCAGTACTTC. This codes for CATSSERGLLQETQYF.

The rearrangement joins TRBV4-1 to TRBJ2-4; D remains unclear. The germline gives CDR1 MGHRA, CDR2 YSYEKL. The CDR3 extends over 19 amino acids. V gave up 0 bases and J gave up 1 base, with 19 bases separating them. The CDR3 loop is CASSQDSLRRHPAKNIQYF. As DNA, the CDR3 is TGCGCCAGCAGCCAAGATTCCCTGAGGCGCCATCCGGCCAAAAACATTCAGTACTTC.

The CDR3 loop reads CASSPGQPGTGELFF. The DNA of the CDR3 is TGCGCCAGCAGCCCGGGACAGCCGGGCACCGGGGAGCTGTTTTTT. The chain has TRBV5-1 and TRBJ2-2; 7 bases are shared with TRBD1. CDR3 size: 15 residues. The V segment lost 4 bases and the J segment 4 bases; nucleotides outside the gene matches: 7. CDR1 and CDR2 from the germline V gene are SGHRS and YFSETQ.

J is TRBJ2-3 and V is TRBV5-5; D call uncertain. The CDR3 extends over 15 amino acids. Germline V gene sequence: CDR1 SGHKS, CDR2 YYEKEE (reference sequence). The ends were cut back, 3 bases at V and 0 bases at J, with 11 bases in the middle. CDR3 residues: CASSSTMHSTDTQYF. The CDR3 DNA reads TGTGCCAGCAGCTCAACAATGCATAGCACAGATACGCAGTATTTT.

The V call is TRBV6-6, the J call TRBJ2-1, with 11 bases that match TRBD2. Per germline, CDR1 MNHNY and CDR2 SVGAGI (reference sequence). The CDR3 sequence is 15 residues long. Losses at the gene ends were 2 bases for V and 9 bases for J; bases not matched to a gene: 6. This CDR3 reads CASSYTSGGRGEQFF. Here the CDR3 DNA reads TGTGCCAGCAGTTACACTAGCGGGGGTCGGGGTGAGCAGTTCTTC.

V usage is TRBV7-2 and J usage is TRBJ2-1; D might be TRBD1 (5 bases). This CDR3 spans 15 amino acids. Trimming stripped 6 bases from V and 3 bases from J, with 15 bases between. CDR1 and CDR2 (germline): SGHTA, FQGNSA. The CDR3 sequence is CASRTGPLLYNEQFF. CDR3 coding DNA: TGTGCCAGCAGAACAGGTCCTCTCCTCTACAATGAGCAGTTCTTC.

This clonotype was seen a few times. The J gene is TRBJ2-7, the V gene TRBV5-1; the match to TRBD2 covers 9 bases. The germline gives CDR1 SGHRS, CDR2 YFSETQ. The CDR3 has 15 amino acids. V was pared by 4 bases and J by 4 bases, with 9 bases of the junction left unmatched. This chain's CDR3 is CASSLGFSGGYEQYF. The CDR3 DNA is TGCGCCAGCAGCCTGGGGTTCAGCGGGGGGTACGAGCAGTACTTC.

This clonotype was counted many times. The chain uses TRBV9 and TRBJ2-5; 9 bases are shared with TRBD1. Losses at the gene ends were 2 bases for V and 9 bases for J; bases not matched to a gene: 11. The CDR3 runs to 15 residues. Germline CDR1 and CDR2: SGDLS and YYNGEE. CDR3 bases: TGTGCCAGCAGCGTCGGACAGGGGATATATAGGCCCCAGTACTTC. Protein: CASSVGQGIYRPQYF.

The chain combines TRBV7-9 with TRBJ2-3, with D possibly matching TRBD2 (5 bases). The V end lost 6 bases, the J end lost 6 bases, and 10 bases lay between the germline ends. Germline V gives CDR1 SEHNR, CDR2 FQNEAQ (reference sequence). The CDR3 sequence is 12 residues long. The CDR3 here is CASSPKRDTQYF. CDR3 in DNA: TGTGCCAGCAGTCCTAAGCGGGATACGCAGTATTTT.

This clonotype has just a few counts. V gene TRBV3-1 combines with J gene TRBJ2-1; 12 bases fit TRBD2. Germline CDR1 LGHDT, CDR2 YNNKEL (reference sequence). The junction had 3 bases not matched to a gene; V was cut back by 4 bases and J by 5 bases. The CDR3 runs to 15 residues. The CDR3 reads CASSRGLAGNNEQFF. The CDR3 DNA follows: TGTGCCAGCAGCCGTGGACTAGCGGGGAACAATGAGCAGTTCTTC.

This clonotype came up a few times. The rearrangement uses TRBV5-1 and TRBJ2-6, with D uncertain. Germline V CDR1 and CDR2: SGHRS, YFSETQ. This CDR3 comprises 16 residues. Between the trimmed V and J ends, which lost 0 bases and 0 bases, there was a span of 7 bases. As DNA, the CDR3 is TGCGCCAGCAGCTTGGACGCCCACTCTGGGGCCAACGTCCTGACTTTC. This encodes CASSLDAHSGANVLTF.

The chain recombines TRBV7-8 with TRBJ1-6; 10 nucleotides agree with TRBD1. CDR3 length: 19 amino acids. J was trimmed by 9 bases and V by 5 bases; bases with no gene match: 19. CDR1 is SGHVS, CDR2 FQNEAQ, per germline. The CDR3 sequence: CASSPWFKGAGTGVSPLHF. In DNA, the CDR3 is TGTGCCAGCAGCCCATGGTTTAAGGGAGCCGGGACAGGGGTTTCACCCCTCCACTTT. The variable domain in full, completed from reference TRBV7-8 and TRBJ1-6, reads GAGVSQSPRYKVAKRGQDVALRCDPISGHVSLFWYQQALGQGPEFLTYFQNEAQLDKSGLPSDRFFAERPEGSVSTLKIQRTQQEDSAVYLCASSPWFKGAGTGVSPLHFGNGTRLTVT.

The V call is TRBV7-9, the J call TRBJ1-1, with unresolved D. This CDR3 region has 15 residues. Germline V lookup: CDR1 SEHNR, CDR2 FQNEAQ (reference sequence). Trimming removed 0 bases at V and 7 bases at J, with 15 bases between. The CDR3 loop is CASSLAGQPAREAFF. In DNA, the CDR3 is TGTGCCAGCAGCTTAGCGGGTCAGCCCGCCCGTGAAGCTTTCTTT. The full variable domain, with the rest looked up from reference TRBV7-9 and TRBJ1-1, is DTGVSQNPRHKITKRGQNVTFRCDPISEHNRLYWYRQTLGQGPEFLTYFQNEAQLEKSRLLSDRFSAERPKGSFSTLEIQRTEQGDSAMYLCASSLAGQPAREAFFGQGTRLTVV.

This CDR3 reads CASSLVGLAGGRDTQYF. The CDR3 DNA reads TGTGCCAGCAGCTTAGTAGGACTAGCGGGGGGGCGGGATACGCAGTATTTT. The chain has TRBV7-2 and TRBJ2-3, with 15 bases matching TRBD2. Germline assignment: CDR1 SGHTA and CDR2 FQGNSA. The length of the CDR3 is 17 residues. V lost 1 base, J lost 6 bases, and 5 bases stayed unmatched.

This clonotype was found a few times. The genes are TRBV7-8 and TRBJ2-1; either TRBD1 or TRBD2 may fit D (5 bases each). The germline CDR1 and CDR2 sequences are SGHVS and FQNEAQ. The CDR3 runs to 15 residues. Trimming took 5 bases from V and 4 from J, leaving 15 bases between them. The CDR3 loop is CASSVGPTSYNEQFF. The CDR3 DNA is TGTGCCAGCAGCGTGGGACCAACCTCGTACAATGAGCAGTTCTTC.

This clonotype was recorded a few times. V usage is TRBV3-1 and J usage is TRBJ2-1; 11 bases are a match to TRBD2. V shed 0 bases and J 4 bases; nucleotides not matched to a gene: 5. CDR3 length: 17 amino acids. Germline CDR1 reads LGHDT; CDR2 reads YNNKEL (reference sequence). CDR3 nucleotides: TGTGCCAGCAGCCAAGACCTACTAGCGGGGGCTTACAATGAGCAGTTCTTC. This encodes CASSQDLLAGAYNEQFF.

V and J are TRBV7-9 and TRBJ2-5; possible D gene TRBD1, 6 bases. Trimming took off 1 base at V and 11 bases at J, with 17 bases between the two ends. CDR3 length: 14 residues. CDR1 and CDR2 (germline): SEHNR, FQNEAQ (reference sequence). The CDR3 protein is CASSLGGLDLEQYF. CDR3 nucleotides: TGTGCCAGCAGCTTAGGGGGGCTAGACCTTGAGCAGTACTTC.

The V gene is TRBV7-2, the J gene TRBJ2-7; D not certain. The DNA end is a closer match to TRBJ2-5, so the J assignment may be wrong. The CDR3 covers 14 residues. Germline CDR1 SGHTA, CDR2 FQGNSA. CDR3 coding DNA: TGTGCCAGCAGCTTCTCGGCGAGGCGAGAGACCCAGTACTTC. This translates into CASSFSARRETQYF.